The 19 T cell receptor beta chains below were found in one sample sequenced in a study of cytomegalovirus exposure and HLA in healthy donors. In the PCR, 60 Vbeta and 13 Jbeta primers were used. Produced via immunoSEQ multiplex PCR; TCRdb's table is partial and in-frame only. Seen here are under 200,000 clones, 70% to 80% observed once, and the top ten hold approximately 2.5%. What was sequenced was PBMCs. These receptors all come from a man aged 55-75 years in good health and CMV-seronegative.

V is TRBV19 and J is TRBJ2-5; D uncertain. This CDR3 comprises 12 residues. Deletions cut 8 bases from V and 5 bases from J, with 12 bases between. Germline V CDR1 and CDR2: LNHDA, SQIVND (reference sequence). As DNA, the CDR3 is TGTGCCAGTTCCCACTCCCCGGAGACCCAGTACTTC. Amino acid sequence: CASSHSPETQYF.

This clone was counted a few times. The chain uses TRBV9 and TRBJ2-2; D might be TRBD1 (5 bases). The CDR3 is 15 amino acids. V was shortened by 1 base and J by 4 bases, with 11 bases between the two germline ends. Germline assignment: CDR1 SGDLS and CDR2 YYNGEE. The CDR3 coding sequence is TGTGCCAGCAGCGTAAGGGGTACGGTCACCGGGGAGCTGTTTTTT. This translates into CASSVRGTVTGELFF.

This sequence joins TRBV19 and TRBJ2-7; the match to TRBD1 covers 10 bases. CDR1 and CDR2 (germline): LNHDA, SQIVND (reference sequence). The V gene end was trimmed by 5 bases and the J gene end by 3 bases; junction bases not matched to a gene: 7. The CDR3 contains 15 residues. The CDR3 DNA follows: TGTGCCAGTAGTCCTCGACAGGGGGCTGTCTACGAGCAGTACTTC. It codes for CASSPRQGAVYEQYF.

The rearrangement links TRBV5-4 to TRBJ2-1, with D perhaps matching TRBD2 (6 bases). CDR3 length equals 15 residues. The germline CDR1 and CDR2 sequences are SGHNT and YYREEE (reference sequence). V dropped 3 bases and J dropped 8 bases, with 18 bases sitting between them. As DNA, the CDR3 is TGTGCCAGCAGCTCTTGGGAGGCCGGGGTGTATGAGCAGTTCTTC. Protein product: CASSSWEAGVYEQFF.

The rearrangement uses TRBV11-3 and TRBJ2-7, with D perhaps matching TRBD1 (6 bases). The germline gives CDR1 SGHNT, CDR2 YENEEA. The CDR3 sequence is 16 residues long. V dropped 5 bases and J dropped 3 bases, with 20 bases sitting between them. The CDR3 DNA is TGTGCCAGCAGCCGGGGAACTGGGGGCTATAACTACGAGCAGTACTTC. Its protein is CASSRGTGGYNYEQYF.

The chain has TRBV4-3 and TRBJ2-1; TRBD2 matches at 12 bases. There are 17 residues in the CDR3. Unmatched junction bases numbered 5, after V lost 0 bases and J lost 5 bases. The germline CDR1 and CDR2 sequences are LGHNA and YSLEER. CDR3 DNA: TGCGCCAGCAGCCAAGATGGAACTAGCGGGAGGAACAATGAGCAGTTCTTC. The encoded protein is CASSQDGTSGRNNEQFF.

This chain joins TRBV30 and TRBJ2-7; 7 bases map to TRBD1. The CDR3 has 14 amino acids. From germline, CDR1 is GTSNPN and CDR2 SVGIG (reference sequence). Trimming at V came to 4 bases and at J to 4 bases, leaving 10 bases not matched to a gene. CDR3 residues: CAWTPTGNMYEQYF. CDR3 DNA: TGTGCCTGGACCCCGACAGGGAATATGTACGAGCAGTACTTC.

The rearrangement links TRBV9 to TRBJ2-6; D unresolved. CDR3 length equals 18 residues. Trimming left V 4 bases short and J 0 bases short, with 17 bases between. Germline V gene data show CDR1 as SGDLS and CDR2 as YYNGEE. The CDR3: CASSPYINFDSGANVLTF. CDR3 DNA: TGTGCCAGCAGCCCTTACATCAATTTCGACTCTGGGGCCAACGTCCTGACTTTC.

This sequence joins TRBV7-2 and TRBJ2-2; D is uncertain. The CDR3 loop spans 15 amino acids. With 7 bases removed from V and 4 bases from J, the gap between germline ends came to 16 bases. Germline loops: CDR1 SGHTA, CDR2 FQGNSA. The CDR3: CASTPVEVATGELFF. CDR3 nucleotide sequence: TGTGCCAGCACCCCTGTCGAGGTGGCCACCGGGGAGCTGTTTTTT.

This clone was detected a few times. The chain employs TRBV7-9 and TRBJ2-7; unclear D gene. The CDR3 has 13 amino acids. CDR1 SEHNR and CDR2 FQNEAQ come from the germline V gene (reference sequence). Trimming took 5 bases from V and 4 from J, leaving 12 bases between them. The CDR3 sequence is CASSTTGPYEQYF. As DNA, the CDR3 is TGTGCCAGCAGCACCACGGGTCCTTACGAGCAGTACTTC.

The rearrangement links TRBV27 to TRBJ1-1; TRBD1 agrees at 7 bases. Per germline, CDR1 MNHEY and CDR2 SMNVEV (reference sequence). V was clipped by 6 bases and J by 1 base; unmatched bases: 8. The CDR3 totals 15 residues. The CDR3: CASRISTGANTEAFF. CDR3 DNA: TGTGCCAGCAGGATAAGTACAGGGGCGAACACTGAAGCTTTCTTT.

This chain links TRBV10-3 with TRBJ1-2; a possible D gene is TRBD1 (5 bases). The germline gives CDR1 ENHRY, CDR2 SYGVKD. The CDR3 extends over 13 amino acids. Trimming pared 4 bases from V and 6 bases from J, leaving 12 bases between. CDR3 nucleotide sequence: TGTGCCATCAGTGTAGGCAGGGAAGATGGCTACACCTTC. This gives the protein CAISVGREDGYTF.

This chain uses TRBV6-1 with TRBJ1-1; 8 bases are shared with TRBD1. From germline, CDR1 is MNHNS and CDR2 SASEGT. V gave up 5 bases and J gave up 5 bases; unmatched junction bases: 4. This CDR3 has 13 amino acids. For the CDR3, the DNA is TGTGCCAGCAGTCCGGACAGGGAGACTGAAGCTTTCTTT. Its protein product is CASSPDRETEAFF.

In its sample, this clone was seen a few times. V is TRBV28 and J is TRBJ2-3; D unresolved. The V and J ends lost 2 bases and 4 bases respectively, with 4 bases between them. CDR1 and CDR2 (germline): MDHEN, SYDVKM. This CDR3 is built from 12 residues. CDR3 nucleotides: TGTGCCAGCAGTTTAGACTCAGATACGCAGTATTTT. Its translation is CASSLDSDTQYF. Based on the CDR3 plus reference TRBV28 and TRBJ2-3, the full variable domain is DVKVTQSSRYLVKRTGEKVFLECVQDMDHENMFWYRQDPGLGLRLIYFSYDVKMKEKGDIPEGYSVSREKKERFSLILESASTNQTSMYLCASSLDSDTQYFGPGTRLTVL.

This chain uses TRBV5-4 with TRBJ2-6, with a possible D match to TRBD2 (5 bases). The germline V and J ends were trimmed by 4 bases and 0 bases, with 8 bases remaining between them. Per the germline V gene, CDR1 is SGHNT and CDR2 is YYREEE (reference sequence). This CDR3 region has 15 residues. CDR3 region: CASSNGISGANVLTF. In DNA, the CDR3 is TGTGCCAGCAGCAACGGGATCTCTGGGGCCAACGTCCTGACTTTC.

V usage is TRBV6-1 and J usage is TRBJ1-4; D is unresolved. Trimming left V 4 bases short and J 5 bases short, with 8 bases between. Germline values: CDR1 MNHNS, CDR2 SASEGT. CDR3 length equals 13 residues. The CDR3 sequence is CASSGRRNEKLFF. CDR3 in DNA: TGTGCCAGCAGTGGCAGAAGAAATGAAAAACTGTTTTTT.

This clone was observed a handful of times. The V gene is TRBV15, the J gene TRBJ2-5; TRBD1 agrees at 7 bases. Germline assignment: CDR1 LNHNV and CDR2 YYDKDF (reference sequence). J gave up 7 bases and V 0 bases, and 17 bases lay outside the gene matches. This CDR3 is 18 amino acids long. The DNA for the CDR3 is TGTGCCACCAGCAGAGAAGGACACCGGGACAGCCCAAGCCCGACCCAGTACTTC. Its translation is CATSREGHRDSPSPTQYF.

This clone was recorded once. This CDR3 reads CASSLDRPDTGYTF. The CDR3 DNA reads TGCGCCAGCAGCTTGGATCGTCCGGACACAGGCTACACCTTC. V and J are TRBV5-1 and TRBJ1-2; D perhaps matches TRBD1 (5 bases). Germline values: CDR1 SGHRS, CDR2 YFSETQ. The CDR3 length is 14 residues. V was clipped by 0 bases and J by 8 bases, with 14 bases between them.

The rearrangement joins TRBV5-4 to TRBJ2-2; 8 bases fit TRBD1. Germline V gene lookup returns CDR1 SGHNT and CDR2 YYREEE (reference sequence). Unmatched junction bases numbered 13, after V lost 0 bases and J lost 0 bases. This CDR3 region has 20 residues. CDR3 nucleotides: TGTGCCAGCAGCTTGGGCACGGCCACGACAGGGGACGCGAACACCGGGGAGCTGTTTTTT. It translates to CASSLGTATTGDANTGELFF.